Each of the 29 T cell receptor beta chains below was sequenced from the same sample in a study of shared clonotypes between healthy human individuals. Sequenced by immunoSEQ multiplex PCR; TCRdb stores in-frame clones only, minus some. The sample contains more than 1 million clones, 78% of which appear only once. The source material was memory CD4+ T cells from PBMCs. The subset is: CD45RA-negative fraction. Source of these receptors: a man aged 18 to 35 in good health. Some clones in this sample may be carry-over from other donors' samples.

The V and J genes are TRBV28 and TRBJ2-7, with 12 bases that match TRBD2. This CDR3 spans 14 amino acids. The germline V gene encodes CDR1 MDHEN and CDR2 SYDVKM. V lost 8 bases to trimming and J lost 0 bases; unmatched junction nucleotides: 2. The CDR3 bases are TGTGCCAGCGGACTAGCGGGGATCTCCTACGAGCAGTACTTC. Its protein product is CASGLAGISYEQYF. The variable domain in full, completed from reference TRBV28 and TRBJ2-7, reads DVKVTQSSRYLVKRTGEKVFLECVQDMDHENMFWYRQDPGLGLRLIYFSYDVKMKEKGDIPEGYSVSREKKERFSLILESASTNQTSMYLCASGLAGISYEQYFGPGTRLTVT.

The gene calls are TRBV18 and TRBJ1-4; possible D gene TRBD1, 6 bases. The CDR3 contains 16 residues. Germline loops: CDR1 KGHSH, CDR2 LQKENI. The germline V and J ends were trimmed by 2 bases and 4 bases, with 14 bases remaining between them. CDR3 nucleotide sequence: TGTGCCAGCTCACCAGACCCGGTAGGGGGTAATGAAAAACTGTTTTTT. The encoded protein is CASSPDPVGGNEKLFF.

This clone was seen ten or more times. The chain has TRBV30 and TRBJ1-2, with D possibly being TRBD1 (5 bases). The CDR3 runs 12 residues. V was clipped by 4 bases and J by 8 bases, with 14 bases between them. From germline, CDR1 is GTSNPN and CDR2 SVGIG (reference sequence). CDR3 nucleotide sequence: TGTGCCTGGACCAACGGGGGTGTCGGCTACACCTTC. This translates into CAWTNGGVGYTF.

The rearrangement links TRBV27 to TRBJ1-2; D is uncertain. Trimming stripped 5 bases from V and 3 bases from J, with 16 bases between. The CDR3 runs to 15 residues. CDR1 is MNHEY, CDR2 SMNVEV, per germline (reference sequence). The DNA for the CDR3 is TGTGCCAGCAGTCCCAGTGTCAGGAGGTACTATGGCTACACCTTC. Translated: CASSPSVRRYYGYTF.

This clone was counted once. The V call is TRBV5-6, the J call TRBJ1-1; possibly TRBD1 for D (5 bases). The CDR3 extends over 11 amino acids. The germline gives CDR1 SGHDT, CDR2 YYEEEE. V dropped 4 bases and J dropped 11 bases, with 12 bases sitting between them. The CDR3 bases are TGTGCCAGCAGCGCTCGGGGGGAGGCTTTCTTT. Protein product: CASSARGEAFF. The entire variable domain, with the rest obtained from reference TRBV5-6 and TRBJ1-1, is as follows: DAGVTQSPTHLIKTRGQQVTLRCSPKSGHDTVSWYQQALGQGPQFIFQYYEEEERQRGNFPDRFSGHQFPNYSSELNVNALLLGDSALYLCASSARGEAFFGQGTRLTVV.

The chain has TRBV5-1 and TRBJ2-7; 8 bases agree with TRBD1. Germline loops: CDR1 SGHRS, CDR2 YFSETQ. With 4 bases clipped from V and 0 bases from J, the junction kept 6 bases outside the gene matches. The CDR3 is 15 amino acids. The CDR3 DNA reads as TGCGCCAGCAGCCCGGACAGGGTGAGCTCCTACGAGCAGTACTTC. It encodes CASSPDRVSSYEQYF.

V usage is TRBV7-2 and J usage is TRBJ1-2; 11 bases match TRBD1. Germline trimming cut 1 base from V and 4 bases from J; bases unmatched to any gene: 5. The CDR3 runs 16 residues. The germline CDR1 and CDR2 sequences are SGHTA and FQGNSA. The CDR3 loop is CASSLGTGGVGYGYTF. CDR3 nucleotides: TGTGCCAGCAGCTTAGGGACAGGGGGCGTTGGCTATGGCTACACCTTC.

This clone appeared once. This CDR3 is also generated by other DNA sequences in the sample. The chain recombines TRBV7-8 with TRBJ2-1; 15 nucleotides agree with TRBD2. The CDR3 covers 15 residues. Looked up from germline, CDR1 is SGHVS and CDR2 is FQNEAQ. After removal of 4 bases from V and 8 bases from J, the junction contained 3 bases not matched to a gene. The CDR3 here is CASSSGLAGGDEQFF. CDR3 bases: TGTGCCAGCAGCTCCGGACTAGCGGGAGGGGATGAGCAGTTCTTC.

This chain uses TRBV28 with TRBJ1-1, with 8 bases identical to TRBD1. CDR3 size: 14 residues. Looked up from germline, CDR1 is MDHEN and CDR2 is SYDVKM. The V gene end was trimmed by 5 bases and the J gene end by 1 base; junction bases not matched to a gene: 3. The CDR3 protein is CASSRGTGNTEAFF. The DNA for the CDR3 is TGTGCCAGCAGTAGGGGGACAGGGAACACTGAAGCTTTCTTT.

This clone was picked up many times. CDR3: CASSSPYSTPGLTTNEKLFF. CDR3 bases: TGTGCCAGCAGTTCCCCTTACTCGACTCCGGGACTCACAACTAATGAAAAACTGTTTTTT. The rearrangement uses TRBV28 and TRBJ1-4; TRBD1 is a possible D gene (5 bases). Germline V gives CDR1 MDHEN, CDR2 SYDVKM. The CDR3 is made up of 20 amino acids. V was clipped by 4 bases and J by 0 bases, with 24 bases between them.

This sequence joins TRBV6-1 and TRBJ2-7; 8 bases align to TRBD1. Germline V gives CDR1 MNHNS, CDR2 SASEGT. V dropped 10 bases and J dropped 7; count of bases not matched to a gene: 18. This CDR3 contains 15 residues. The chain's CDR3 is CATQQLGTGFWEQYF. The CDR3 DNA sequence: TGTGCCACCCAGCAGCTGGGGACAGGCTTTTGGGAGCAGTACTTC.

This chain links TRBV5-1 with TRBJ2-1; 10 nucleotides match TRBD2. Germline V CDR1 and CDR2: SGHRS, YFSETQ. V trimming: 0 bases; J trimming: 9 bases; junction bases outside the gene matches: 9. CDR3 length: 16 residues. The CDR3, as DNA: TGCGCCAGCAGCTTGGGATCTAGCGGGAGCTTCACTGAGCAGTTCTTC. Translation: CASSLGSSGSFTEQFF.

Regarding this clone: Sequence at one end of the junction differs from germline and may be a read error. The gene calls are TRBV10-3 and TRBJ2-3, with no clear D. This CDR3 spans 11 amino acids. Germline CDR1 and CDR2: ENHRY and SYGVKD. This chain's CDR3 is CAIRETATQYF. The CDR3 DNA is TGTGCCATCAGGGAAACAGCTACGCAGTATTTT.

The CDR3 sequence: CASSLGVRAFF. Written as DNA, the CDR3 is TGTGCCAGCAGCTTAGGTGTCCGGGCTTTCTTT. V and J are TRBV7-9 and TRBJ1-1, with D hard to call. Germline V lookup: CDR1 SEHNR, CDR2 FQNEAQ (reference sequence). V was shortened by 1 base and J by 11 bases, with 8 bases between the two germline ends. CDR3 length: 11 residues.

Concerning this clone itself: This sample includes further DNA sequences coding for the same CDR3. The chain employs TRBV11-3 and TRBJ2-2; the D gene could be TRBD1 or TRBD2 (5 bases each). The length of the CDR3 is 15 residues. The V end was cut by 1 base, the J end by 0 bases, with 6 bases between. The germline CDR1 and CDR2 sequences are SGHNT and YENEEA. The DNA of the CDR3 is TGTGCCAGCAGCTTAGGAGGGGCGAACACCGGGGAGCTGTTTTTT. Translation gives CASSLGGANTGELFF.

This clone has just one count. The CDR3 reads CASSLPQDRGSQYF. As DNA, the CDR3 is TGTGCCAGCAGCTTACCCCAGGATCGGGGCAGCCAGTACTTC. This rearrangement joins TRBV7-9 to TRBJ2-5; D tentatively reads TRBD1 or TRBD2 (5 bases each). This CDR3 region has 14 residues. V lost 2 bases and J 10 bases, leaving 17 bases between the germline ends. Per the germline V gene, CDR1 is SEHNR and CDR2 is FQNEAQ (reference sequence).

The V and J genes are TRBV28 and TRBJ2-1; no definite D call. Deletions cut 4 bases from V and 6 bases from J, with 13 bases between. Germline V gene lookup returns CDR1 MDHEN and CDR2 SYDVKM. The CDR3 loop spans 14 amino acids. The CDR3 spells CASSSRRVVNEQFF. CDR3 coding DNA: TGTGCCAGCAGTTCCCGGCGCGTCGTCAATGAGCAGTTCTTC. Based on the CDR3 plus reference TRBV28 and TRBJ2-1, the full variable domain is DVKVTQSSRYLVKRTGEKVFLECVQDMDHENMFWYRQDPGLGLRLIYFSYDVKMKEKGDIPEGYSVSREKKERFSLILESASTNQTSMYLCASSSRRVVNEQFFGPGTRLTVL.

The J gene is TRBJ1-3, the V gene TRBV7-8; D possibly corresponds to TRBD1 (6 bases). From germline, CDR1 is SGHVS and CDR2 FQNEAQ. CDR3 size: 16 residues. V dropped 4 bases and J dropped 4 bases, with 17 bases sitting between them. Written as DNA, the CDR3 is TGTGCCAGCAGCTCCCCATTGGGGGGCGGGGGAAACACCATATATTTT. Its translation: CASSSPLGGGGNTIYF.

The rearrangement joins TRBV29-1 to TRBJ2-3; D is perhaps TRBD2 (5 bases). The CDR3 length is 15 residues. CDR1 and CDR2 from the germline V gene are SQVTM and ANQGSEA. V was pared by 2 bases and J by 0 bases, with 12 bases between. CDR3 amino acids: CSVEWRVLSTDTQYF. CDR3 sequence (DNA): TGCAGCGTTGAATGGCGGGTCTTAAGCACAGATACGCAGTATTTT.

In its sample, this clone was seen a few times. This chain joins TRBV6-1 and TRBJ1-5; weak D call: TRBD1 (5 bases). V dropped 6 bases and J dropped 7 bases, with 7 bases sitting between them. The CDR3 is 11 amino acids. Per the germline V gene, CDR1 is MNHNS and CDR2 is SASEGT. The CDR3 region is CASSRDQPQHF. Here the CDR3 DNA reads TGTGCCAGCAGCAGGGACCAGCCCCAGCATTTT.

The V gene is TRBV7-2, the J gene TRBJ2-1; 8 bases line up with TRBD1. Losses at the gene ends were 3 bases for V and 3 bases for J; bases not matched to a gene: 4. CDR3 length: 15 amino acids. CDR1 is SGHTA, CDR2 FQGNSA, per germline. CDR3 nucleotide sequence: TGTGCCAGCAGCTTTGACAGGGGTTTCTACAATGAGCAGTTCTTC. This encodes CASSFDRGFYNEQFF.

This chain connects TRBV2 to TRBJ2-1, with 10 bases matching TRBD1. Trimming at V came to 7 bases and at J to 0 bases, leaving 6 bases not matched to a gene. In germline, CDR1 is SNHLY, CDR2 FYNNEI. The CDR3 is 16 residues long. The CDR3 reads CASTGQGGSSYNEQFF. The CDR3 DNA follows: TGTGCCAGCACCGGACAGGGGGGGAGCTCCTACAATGAGCAGTTCTTC.

This clone was seen only a few times. The same CDR3 arises from other DNA sequences in this sample as well. The CDR3 reads CASSVSGTGEAFF. The DNA of the CDR3 is TGTGCCAGCAGTGTATCCGGGACAGGGGAAGCTTTCTTT. The J gene is TRBJ1-1, the V gene TRBV2; 9 positions match TRBD1. The V gene's germline CDR1 is SNHLY and CDR2 FYNNEI. The V and J ends lost 4 bases and 8 bases, in that order; junction bases with no gene match: 5. This CDR3 is built from 13 residues.

V is TRBV30 and J is TRBJ1-4; D perhaps matches TRBD1 (5 bases). There are 15 residues in the CDR3. V lost 1 base, J lost 7 bases, and 16 bases lay in between. Germline V CDR1 and CDR2: GTSNPN, SVGIG (reference sequence). CDR3 DNA: TGTGCCTGGAGTGGACCCGGGACCCCTCCTGAAAAACTGTTTTTT. Protein: CAWSGPGTPPEKLFF.

The chain links TRBV18 to TRBJ2-7, with D uncertain. The ends were cut back, 6 bases at V and 5 bases at J, with 8 bases in the middle. From germline, CDR1 is KGHSH and CDR2 LQKENI. The CDR3 has 11 amino acids. The CDR3 sequence: CASSEGNEQYF. The DNA of the CDR3 is TGTGCCAGCTCCGAAGGAAACGAGCAGTACTTC.

V and J are TRBV5-1 and TRBJ2-7; weak D call: TRBD2 (5 bases). Germline-derived CDR1 and CDR2 are SGHRS and YFSETQ. Trimming removed 4 bases from V and 3 bases from J, with 17 bases in between. The length of the CDR3 is 15 residues. In nucleotides, the CDR3 is TGCGCCAGCAGCCCAACCGCCAGCGGCAACTACGAGCAGTACTTC. As protein: CASSPTASGNYEQYF.

The chain carries TRBV19 and TRBJ2-1, with 13 bases that match TRBD2. In germline, CDR1 is LNHDA, CDR2 SQIVND (reference sequence). Germline trimming cut 6 bases from V and 4 bases from J; bases unmatched to any gene: 18. The CDR3 runs to 20 residues. CDR3 residues: CASSLGVWRTSGSHYNEQFF. CDR3 DNA sequence: TGTGCCAGTAGCCTGGGTGTTTGGCGGACTAGCGGGAGCCATTACAATGAGCAGTTCTTC. Complete variable domain (other parts from reference TRBV19 and TRBJ2-1): DGGITQSPKYLFRKEGQNVTLSCEQNLNHDAMYWYRQDPGQGLRLIYYSQIVNDFQKGDIAEGYSVSREKKESFPLTVTSAQKNPTAFYLCASSLGVWRTSGSHYNEQFFGPGTRLTVL.

The V call is TRBV5-6, the J call TRBJ2-7, with a weak D call TRBD2 (6 bases). V lost 0 bases to trimming and J lost 6 bases, with 19 bases between them. The germline V gene encodes CDR1 SGHDT and CDR2 YYEEEE. This CDR3 spans 16 amino acids. CDR3 amino acids: CASSLVPPGIGGEQYF. DNA of the CDR3: TGTGCCAGCAGCTTGGTTCCCCCAGGGATCGGGGGCGAGCAGTACTTC.

V and J are TRBV30 and TRBJ2-1; 13 bases match TRBD2. V dropped 5 bases and J dropped 4; count of bases not matched to a gene: 8. Germline V gene lookup returns CDR1 GTSNPN and CDR2 SVGIG (reference sequence). The CDR3 sequence is 16 residues long. CDR3 region: CAWARRGLAGYNEQFF. CDR3 coding DNA: TGTGCCTGGGCTCGTCGGGGACTAGCGGGGTACAATGAGCAGTTCTTC.